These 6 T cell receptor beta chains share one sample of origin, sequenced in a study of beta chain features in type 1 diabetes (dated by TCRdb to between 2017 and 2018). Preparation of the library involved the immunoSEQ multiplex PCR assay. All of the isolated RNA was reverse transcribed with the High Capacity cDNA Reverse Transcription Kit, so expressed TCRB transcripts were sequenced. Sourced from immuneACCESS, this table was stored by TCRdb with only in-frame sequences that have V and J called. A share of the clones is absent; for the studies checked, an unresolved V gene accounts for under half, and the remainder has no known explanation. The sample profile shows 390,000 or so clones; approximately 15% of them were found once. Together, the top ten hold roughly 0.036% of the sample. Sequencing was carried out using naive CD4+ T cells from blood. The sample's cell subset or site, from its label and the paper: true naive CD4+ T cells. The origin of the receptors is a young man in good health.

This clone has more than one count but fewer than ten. CDR3 DNA sequence: TGCGCCAGCAGCTCCTCCAGGGGGACTAACTATGGCTACACCTTC. Translating gives CASSSSRGTNYGYTF. This sequence joins TRBV5-1 and TRBJ1-2; 7 bases align to TRBD1. The V gene end was trimmed by 3 bases and the J gene end by 0 bases; junction bases not matched to a gene: 5. Germline-derived CDR1 and CDR2 are SGHRS and YFSETQ. This CDR3 comprises 15 residues.

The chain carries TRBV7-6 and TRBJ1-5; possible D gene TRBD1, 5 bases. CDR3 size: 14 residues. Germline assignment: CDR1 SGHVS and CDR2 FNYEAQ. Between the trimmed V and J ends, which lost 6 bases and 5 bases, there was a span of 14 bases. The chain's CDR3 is CASSRGRPDQPQHF. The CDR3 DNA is TGTGCCAGCAGTCGGGGCAGACCAGATCAGCCCCAGCATTTT.

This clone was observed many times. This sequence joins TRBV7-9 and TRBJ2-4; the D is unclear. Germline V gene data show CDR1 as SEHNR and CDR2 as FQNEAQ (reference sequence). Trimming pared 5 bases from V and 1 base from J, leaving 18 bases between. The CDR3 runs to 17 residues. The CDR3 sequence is CASSDRRPLGAKNIQYF. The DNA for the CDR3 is TGTGCCAGCAGCGATCGACGCCCGCTCGGGGCCAAAAACATTCAGTACTTC.

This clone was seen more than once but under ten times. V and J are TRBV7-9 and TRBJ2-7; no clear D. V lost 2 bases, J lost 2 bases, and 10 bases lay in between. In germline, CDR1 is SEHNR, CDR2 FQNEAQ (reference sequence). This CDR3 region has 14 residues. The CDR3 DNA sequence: TGTGCCAGCAGCTTATCGTGGTACACCTACGAGCAGTACTTC. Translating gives CASSLSWYTYEQYF.

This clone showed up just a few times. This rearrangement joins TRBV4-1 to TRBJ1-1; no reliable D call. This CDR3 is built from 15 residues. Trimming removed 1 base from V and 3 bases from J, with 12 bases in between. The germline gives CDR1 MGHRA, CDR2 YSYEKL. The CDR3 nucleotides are TGCGCCAGCAGCCAAGGCAAATTGGTAGACACTGAAGCTTTCTTT. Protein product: CASSQGKLVDTEAFF.

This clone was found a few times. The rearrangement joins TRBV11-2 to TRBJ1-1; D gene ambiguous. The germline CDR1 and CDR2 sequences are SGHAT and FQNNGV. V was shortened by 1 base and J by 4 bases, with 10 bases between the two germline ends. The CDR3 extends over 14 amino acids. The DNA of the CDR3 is TGTGCCAGCAGCTTAGCAGGCCCCTTCACTGAAGCTTTCTTT. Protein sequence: CASSLAGPFTEAFF. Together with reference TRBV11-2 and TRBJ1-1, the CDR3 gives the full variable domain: EAGVAQSPRYKIIEKRQSVAFWCNPISGHATLYWYQQILGQGPKLLIQFQNNGVVDDSQLPKDRFSAERLKGVDSTLKIQPAKLEDSAVYLCASSLAGPFTEAFFGQGTRLTVV.